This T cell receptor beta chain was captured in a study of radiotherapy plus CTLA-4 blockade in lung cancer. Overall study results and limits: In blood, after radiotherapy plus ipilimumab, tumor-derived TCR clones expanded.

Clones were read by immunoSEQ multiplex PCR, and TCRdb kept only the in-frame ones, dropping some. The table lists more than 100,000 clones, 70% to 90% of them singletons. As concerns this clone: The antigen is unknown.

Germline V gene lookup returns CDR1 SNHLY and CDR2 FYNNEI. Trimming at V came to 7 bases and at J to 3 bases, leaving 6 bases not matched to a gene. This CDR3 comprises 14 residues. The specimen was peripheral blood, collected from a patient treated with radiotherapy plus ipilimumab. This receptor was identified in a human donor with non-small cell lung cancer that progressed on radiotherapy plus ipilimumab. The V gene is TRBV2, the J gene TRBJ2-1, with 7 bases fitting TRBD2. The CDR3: CASTPIAGYNEQFF. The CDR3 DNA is TGTGCCAGCACACCAATAGCGGGCTACAATGAGCAGTTCTTC.